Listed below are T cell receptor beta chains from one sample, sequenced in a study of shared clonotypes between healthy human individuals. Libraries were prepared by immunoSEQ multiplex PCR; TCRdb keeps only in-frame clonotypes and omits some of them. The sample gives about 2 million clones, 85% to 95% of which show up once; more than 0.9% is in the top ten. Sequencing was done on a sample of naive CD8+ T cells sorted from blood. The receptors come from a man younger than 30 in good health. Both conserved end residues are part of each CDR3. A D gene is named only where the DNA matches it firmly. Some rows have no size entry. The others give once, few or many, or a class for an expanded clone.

CDR3: CASSSSGNTDTQYF
DNA: TGCGCCAGCAGTTCTAGCGGGAACACAGATACGCAGTATTTT
size: NA
J: TRBJ2-3
V: TRBV5-1
D: TRBD2

CDR3: CASSQGTDNSPLHF
DNA: TGTGCCAGCAGTCAAGGGACAGATAATTCACCCCTCCACTTT
size: once
J: TRBJ1-6
V: TRBV28
D: TRBD1

CDR3: CASSSSSAGAYSPLHF
DNA: TGTGCCAGCAGTTCGTCAAGCGCGGGGGCTTATTCACCCCTCCACTTT
size: NA
J: TRBJ1-6
V: TRBV5-6
D: NA

CDR3: CASSYGTGGYEQYF
DNA: TGTGCCAGCAGTTATGGGACAGGGGGGTACGAGCAGTACTTC
size: NA
J: TRBJ2-7
V: TRBV6-5
D: TRBD1

CDR3: CASSVGNYQPQHF
DNA: TGTGCCAGCAGCGTGGGGAACTATCAGCCCCAGCATTTT
size: NA
J: TRBJ1-5
V: TRBV14
D: NA

CDR3: CASSLVMGLSSYNEQFF
DNA: TGTGCCAGCAGCTTAGTGATGGGCCTGAGCTCCTACAATGAGCAGTTCTTC
size: NA
J: TRBJ2-1
V: TRBV7-2
D: NA

CDR3: CASSLIDFSYEQYF
DNA: TGTGCCAGCAGTCTAATAGACTTTTCCTACGAGCAGTACTTC
size: NA
J: TRBJ2-7
V: TRBV28
D: NA

CDR3: CASSLEIQETQYF
DNA: TGTGCCAGCAGCTTAGAGATCCAAGAGACCCAGTACTTC
size: NA
J: TRBJ2-5
V: TRBV7-2
D: NA

CDR3: CASSPGSTRGTQYF
DNA: TGTGCCAGCAGTCCCGGATCCACCCGTGGGACCCAGTACTTC
size: NA
J: TRBJ2-5
V: TRBV27
D: NA

CDR3: CASSQTENTEAFF
DNA: TGCGCCAGCAGCCAAACCGAGAACACTGAAGCTTTCTTT
size: NA
J: TRBJ1-1
V: TRBV4-1
D: NA

CDR3: CASRDHRGRSDTQYF
DNA: TGTGCCAGCAGGGACCACAGGGGGCGTTCGGATACGCAGTATTTT
size: NA
J: TRBJ2-3
V: TRBV2
D: TRBD1

CDR3: CSVPRDSSRNEQYF
DNA: TGCAGCGTTCCCCGGGACTCCAGTCGGAACGAGCAGTACTTC
size: NA
J: TRBJ2-7
V: TRBV29-1
D: NA

CDR3: CASSQDTGTFRDSPLHF
DNA: TGCGCCAGCAGCCAAGATACCGGGACATTTCGGGATTCACCCCTCCACTTT
size: NA
J: TRBJ1-6
V: TRBV4-1
D: NA

CDR3: CAISRTAGNTIYF
DNA: TGTGCCATCAGTAGGACAGCTGGAAACACCATATATTTT
size: NA
J: TRBJ1-3
V: TRBV2
D: NA

CDR3: CASSLVQGRDYGYTF
DNA: TGTGCCAGCAGCTTAGTGCAGGGGAGGGACTATGGCTACACCTTC
size: NA
J: TRBJ1-2
V: TRBV13
D: NA

CDR3: CASSLDPTSGDQETQYF
DNA: TGTGCCAGCAGTTTAGATCCGACTAGCGGGGACCAAGAGACCCAGTACTTC
size: NA
J: TRBJ2-5
V: TRBV28
D: TRBD2

CDR3: CASSVTGVLDTEAFF
DNA: TGTGCCAGCAGCGTTACAGGGGTTCTTGACACTGAAGCTTTCTTT
size: NA
J: TRBJ1-1
V: TRBV9
D: TRBD1

CDR3: CSARGGSSYEQYF
DNA: TGCAGCGCGCGGGGGGGGAGCTCCTACGAGCAGTACTTC
size: NA
J: TRBJ2-7
V: TRBV29-1
D: TRBD2

CDR3: CASSQSEGELFF
DNA: TGTGCCAGCAGCCAGTCAGAGGGGGAGCTGTTTTTT
size: NA
J: TRBJ2-2
V: TRBV9
D: NA

CDR3: CASSLQGLQETQYF
DNA: TGTGCCAGCAGCTTGCAGGGGCTCCAAGAGACCCAGTACTTC
size: NA
J: TRBJ2-5
V: TRBV11-2
D: NA

CDR3: CASSRLGEFGSYEQYF
DNA: TGTGCCAGCAGTCGCCTAGGTGAGTTTGGCTCCTACGAGCAGTACTTC
size: NA
J: TRBJ2-7
V: TRBV28
D: NA

CDR3: CASSYSPFGNTEAFF
DNA: TGTGCCAGCAGTTACTCCCCTTTTGGGAACACTGAAGCTTTCTTT
size: NA
J: TRBJ1-1
V: TRBV6-5
D: NA

CDR3: CASSPDGGQRSPLHF
DNA: TGTGCCAGCAGCCCCGATGGGGGTCAGCGGTCACCCCTCCACTTT
size: NA
J: TRBJ1-6
V: TRBV7-9
D: NA

CDR3: CSVVPGGNEQFF
DNA: TGCAGCGTTGTTCCGGGGGGCAATGAGCAGTTCTTC
size: NA
J: TRBJ2-1
V: TRBV29-1
D: TRBD2

CDR3: CASSFLGTGDEQYF
DNA: TGTGCCAGCAGTTTCTTAGGGACAGGGGACGAGCAGTACTTC
size: NA
J: TRBJ2-7
V: TRBV28
D: TRBD1

CDR3: CASSSESYEQYF
DNA: TGTGCCAGCAGCTCTGAATCCTACGAGCAGTACTTC
size: NA
J: TRBJ2-7
V: TRBV5-8
D: NA

CDR3: CASSLRGLSGEQYF
DNA: TGTGCCAGCAGCTTAAGGGGACTTTCCGGCGAGCAGTACTTC
size: NA
J: TRBJ2-7
V: TRBV7-9
D: NA

CDR3: CASSFSGRTYEQYF
DNA: TGCGCCAGCAGCTTTAGCGGGAGAACCTACGAGCAGTACTTC
size: NA
J: TRBJ2-7
V: TRBV5-1
D: TRBD2

CDR3: CAWSGQGTSVIHEQYF
DNA: TGTGCCTGGAGTGGCCAGGGGACTAGCGTGATCCACGAGCAGTACTTC
size: NA
J: TRBJ2-7
V: TRBV30
D: TRBD2

CDR3: CAISAGQGPYEQYF
DNA: TGTGCCATCAGCGCGGGACAGGGTCCCTACGAGCAGTACTTC
size: NA
J: TRBJ2-7
V: TRBV10-3
D: TRBD1

CDR3: CAWTLAGPDEQYF
DNA: TGTGCCTGGACACTGGCAGGGCCGGACGAGCAGTACTTC
size: once
J: TRBJ2-7
V: TRBV30
D: NA

CDR3: CASSLSGDLYPGNTIYF
DNA: TGTGCCAGCAGTTTATCGGGAGACCTATACCCTGGAAACACCATATATTTT
size: NA
J: TRBJ1-3
V: TRBV28
D: NA

CDR3: CASSLELLADPSYEQYF
DNA: TGTGCCAGCAGCTTGGAACTACTAGCGGACCCTTCCTACGAGCAGTACTTC
size: NA
J: TRBJ2-7
V: TRBV5-5
D: TRBD2

CDR3: CASSLADYPPQQYF
DNA: TGTGCCAGCAGCTTAGCGGACTACCCCCCTCAGCAGTATTTT
size: NA
J: TRBJ2-3
V: TRBV7-9
D: NA

CDR3: CASSDVSSETLGDTQYF
DNA: TGTGCCAGCAGTGACGTTTCTAGCGAGACGCTCGGGGATACGCAGTATTTT
size: NA
J: TRBJ2-3
V: TRBV2
D: NA

CDR3: CASSFGQGASTDTQYF
DNA: TGTGCCAGCAGCTTCGGACAGGGCGCTTCTACAGATACGCAGTATTTT
size: once
J: TRBJ2-3
V: TRBV11-1
D: TRBD1

CDR3: CSVEDSGGAHSYEQYF
DNA: TGCAGCGTTGAAGATTCCGGAGGCGCCCACTCCTACGAGCAGTACTTC
size: NA
J: TRBJ2-7
V: TRBV29-1
D: NA

CDR3: CASSLAGGGLSPLHF
DNA: TGTGCCAGCAGCTTGGCGGGCGGGGGGCTGTCTCCCCTCCACTTT
size: once
J: TRBJ1-6
V: TRBV5-4
D: NA

CDR3: CASSFQGFTDTQYF
DNA: TGTGCCAGCAGCTTCCAGGGTTTCACAGATACGCAGTATTTT
size: NA
J: TRBJ2-3
V: TRBV7-8
D: NA

CDR3: CAAGTGGYEQYF
DNA: TGCGCAGCCGGGACAGGGGGCTACGAGCAGTACTTC
size: NA
J: TRBJ2-7
V: TRBV10-2
D: TRBD1

CDR3: CASRPRGAIPYGYTF
DNA: TGTGCCAGCAGGCCCAGGGGCGCCATCCCCTATGGCTACACCTTC
size: NA
J: TRBJ1-2
V: TRBV6-5
D: NA

CDR3: CASRPDRATGELFF
DNA: TGTGCCAGCAGACCGGACAGGGCCACCGGGGAGCTGTTTTTT
size: NA
J: TRBJ2-2
V: TRBV6-5
D: TRBD1